This T cell receptor (beta chain) came from a study of tumor and adjacent non-tumor tissue in lung cancer. About the research overall: Stage I to III disease affected about nine men and 5 women aged about 31 to 80. Notes on the study in general: Tumor TCR diversity, when higher, was linked to shorter survival. Tumor tissue had significantly higher TCR diversity than normal lung.

Worth noting for this clonotype: Its target is not known.

Three rounds of nested PCR, following a modified ARM-PCR protocol, produced the TCRbeta library. MiXCR was run by TCRdb on the multiplex PCR reads, yielding one entry per CDR3 protein. The table records more than 75,000 distinct CDR3 sequences, roughly 80% of them present only once. Germline assignment: CDR1 KGHDR and CDR2 SFDVKD. Trimming stripped 2 bases from V and 4 bases from J, with 11 bases between. The CDR3 loop spans 14 amino acids. The template was RNA from unsorted bulk tissue. Newly diagnosed lung cancer patients had thoracic surgery in China, August–late 2014, without prior chemotherapy. Sequencing input: lung tumor tissue. The chain links TRBV24-1 to TRBJ2-7; D uncertain. This TCR derives from a woman between 45 and 60 years old with non-small cell lung cancer. The CDR3 loop reads CATSDSQQLYEQYF. The DNA of the CDR3 is TGTGCCACCAGTGATTCCCAACAGTTATACGAGCAGTACTTC.